Described below is a single TCR delta chain sequence and its context. A read error may produce the germline difference seen at one junction end. Per the germline V gene, CDR1 is GEAIGNYY and CDR2 is EKD. This CDR3 is built from 17 residues. TCRdb re-called clones from the RT-PCR reads using CATT. In the table there are more than 15,000 delta-chain clones, 9% to 9.5% of which are singletons. This sample stems from a study of gamma-delta T cells after stem cell transplantation. The genes are TRDV2 and TRDJ1; D might be TRDD3 (6 bases). The sample comprised gamma-delta T cells. The sequence was obtained from a human donor. It is not recorded whose cells these are; they may come from a transplant donor. The CDR3 is CASDTWDERGDKDKLIF. CDR3 nucleotides: TGTGCCTCTGACACTTGGGACGAACGGGGGGACAAGGATAAACTCATCTTT.